This T cell receptor beta chain was identified in a study of shared clonotypes between healthy human individuals. Background on the study: Researchers assigned three CD4 naive, three CD4 memory, two CD8 naive and one CD8 memory plate to each donor. Findings of the study overall: Lower generation probabilities were found for non-shared clonotypes than for those shared by all four donors.

This CDR3 is built from 16 residues. Losses at the gene ends were 4 bases for V and 3 bases for J; bases not matched to a gene: 9. CDR1 is KGHSH, CDR2 LQKENI, per germline. Concerning this clone itself: Its specificity is unknown.

Assay: immunoSEQ multiplex PCR; the TCRdb copy retains only in-frame clones and omits some. The top ten hold less than 0.55% of the sample, which has 1.5 million to 1.9 million clones, about 98% seen once. The V gene is TRBV18, the J gene TRBJ2-1; 7 nucleotides align to TRBD1. The source material was naive CD4+ T cells sorted from blood. This sample's subset: CD45RA+ positively selected. This receptor was taken from a man aged 25-40 years in good health. CDR3 in amino acids: CASSLLTGSHYNEQFF. CDR3 in DNA: TGTGCCAGCTCACTCCTGACAGGGAGTCACTACAATGAGCAGTTCTTC.